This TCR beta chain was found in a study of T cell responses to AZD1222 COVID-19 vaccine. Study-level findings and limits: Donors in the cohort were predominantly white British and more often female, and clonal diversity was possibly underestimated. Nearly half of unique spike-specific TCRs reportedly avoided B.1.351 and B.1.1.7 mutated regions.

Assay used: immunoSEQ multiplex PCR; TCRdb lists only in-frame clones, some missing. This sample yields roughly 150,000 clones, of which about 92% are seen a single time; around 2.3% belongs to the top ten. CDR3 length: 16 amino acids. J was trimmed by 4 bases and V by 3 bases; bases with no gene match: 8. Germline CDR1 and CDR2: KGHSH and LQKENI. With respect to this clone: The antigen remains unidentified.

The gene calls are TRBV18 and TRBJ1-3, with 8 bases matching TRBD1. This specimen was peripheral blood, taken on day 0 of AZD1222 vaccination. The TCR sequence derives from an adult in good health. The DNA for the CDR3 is TGTGCCAGCTCACCCTCGACAGGGGCGAGCGGAAACACCATATATTTT. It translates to CASSPSTGASGNTIYF.